The clone carrying this T cell receptor (beta chain) was counted many times. For TCRbeta, the library was prepared with unique molecular identifiers. In TCRdb, the PCR reads were re-called with MiXCR into one record per CDR3 protein. Of about 690,000 distinct CDR3 sequences listed, 16% are singletons. Unmatched junction bases numbered 4, after V lost 1 base and J lost 3 bases. The germline V gene encodes CDR1 DFQATT and CDR2 SNEGSKA (reference sequence). CDR3 length: 17 residues. The sample originates from a study of T-cell reconstitution after alpha-beta-depleted transplantation in children. Specimen: PBMCs from the stem cell graft donor, collected from the stem cell graft. This chain connects TRBV20-1 to TRBJ2-1; 15 bases are shared with TRBD2. This TCR derives from a human donor who donated a stem cell graft to a child with acute myeloid leukemia. The CDR3 loop reads CSARGTSGGADYNEQFF. In nucleotides, the CDR3 is TGCAGTGCTAGAGGGACTAGCGGGGGGGCGGACTACAATGAGCAGTTCTTC.